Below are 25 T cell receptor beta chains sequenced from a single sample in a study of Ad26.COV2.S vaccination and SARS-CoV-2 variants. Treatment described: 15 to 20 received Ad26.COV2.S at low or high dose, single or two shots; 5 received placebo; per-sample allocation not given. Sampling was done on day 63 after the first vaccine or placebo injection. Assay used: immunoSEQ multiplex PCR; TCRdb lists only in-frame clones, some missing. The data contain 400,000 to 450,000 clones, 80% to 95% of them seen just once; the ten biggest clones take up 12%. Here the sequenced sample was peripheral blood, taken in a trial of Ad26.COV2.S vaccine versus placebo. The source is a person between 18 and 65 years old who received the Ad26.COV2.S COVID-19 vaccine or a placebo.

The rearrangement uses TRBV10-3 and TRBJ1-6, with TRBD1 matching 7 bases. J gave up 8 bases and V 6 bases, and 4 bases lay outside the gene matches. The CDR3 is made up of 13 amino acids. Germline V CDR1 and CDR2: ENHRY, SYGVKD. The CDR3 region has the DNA TGTGCCATCAGAACAGGGGCGCATTCACCCCTCCACTTT. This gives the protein CAIRTGAHSPLHF.

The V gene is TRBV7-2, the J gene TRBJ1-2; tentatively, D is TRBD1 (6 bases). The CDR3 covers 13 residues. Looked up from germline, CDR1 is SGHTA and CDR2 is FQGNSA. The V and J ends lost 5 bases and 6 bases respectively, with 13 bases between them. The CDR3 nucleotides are TGTGCCAGCAGCCCCCGGGGGCCCGATGGCTACACCTTC. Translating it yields CASSPRGPDGYTF. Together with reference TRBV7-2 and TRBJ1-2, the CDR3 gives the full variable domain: GAGVSQSPSNKVTEKGKDVELRCDPISGHTALYWYRQSLGQGLEFLIYFQGNSAPDKSGLPSDRFSAERTGGSVSTLTIQRTQQEDSAVYLCASSPRGPDGYTFGSGTRLTVV.

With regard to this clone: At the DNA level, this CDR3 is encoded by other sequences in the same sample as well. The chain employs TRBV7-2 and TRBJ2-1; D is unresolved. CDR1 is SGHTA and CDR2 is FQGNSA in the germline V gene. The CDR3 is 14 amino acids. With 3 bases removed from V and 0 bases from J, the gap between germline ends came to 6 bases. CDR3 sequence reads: CASSFGGSYNEQFF. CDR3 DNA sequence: TGTGCCAGCAGCTTTGGTGGCTCCTACAATGAGCAGTTCTTC.

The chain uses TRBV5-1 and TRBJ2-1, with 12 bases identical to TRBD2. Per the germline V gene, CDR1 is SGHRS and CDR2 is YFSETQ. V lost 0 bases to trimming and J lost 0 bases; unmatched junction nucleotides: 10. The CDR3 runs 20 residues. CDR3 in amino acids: CASSLVGLAGGPSSYNEQFF. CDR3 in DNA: TGCGCCAGCAGCTTGGTAGGCCTAGCGGGAGGGCCGAGCTCCTACAATGAGCAGTTCTTC.

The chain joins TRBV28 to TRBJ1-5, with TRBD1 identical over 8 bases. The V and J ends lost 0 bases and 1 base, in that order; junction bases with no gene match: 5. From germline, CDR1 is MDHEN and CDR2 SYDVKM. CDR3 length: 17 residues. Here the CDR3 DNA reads TGTGCCAGCAGTTTATGGACGACAGGGGTAAGCAATCAGCCCCAGCATTTT. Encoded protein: CASSLWTTGVSNQPQHF. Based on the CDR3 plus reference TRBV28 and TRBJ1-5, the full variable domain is DVKVTQSSRYLVKRTGEKVFLECVQDMDHENMFWYRQDPGLGLRLIYFSYDVKMKEKGDIPEGYSVSREKKERFSLILESASTNQTSMYLCASSLWTTGVSNQPQHFGDGTRLSIL.

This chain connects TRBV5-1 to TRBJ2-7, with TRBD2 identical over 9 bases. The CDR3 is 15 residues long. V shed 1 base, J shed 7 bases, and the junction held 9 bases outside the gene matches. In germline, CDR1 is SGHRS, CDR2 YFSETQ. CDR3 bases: TGCGCCAGCAGCTTGACGTTAGCGGGAGATGGTGAGCAGTACTTC. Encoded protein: CASSLTLAGDGEQYF. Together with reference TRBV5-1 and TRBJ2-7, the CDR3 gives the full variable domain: KAGVTQTPRYLIKTRGQQVTLSCSPISGHRSVSWYQQTPGQGLQFLFEYFSETQRNKGNFPGRFSGRQFSNSRSEMNVSTLELGDSALYLCASSLTLAGDGEQYFGPGTRLTVT.

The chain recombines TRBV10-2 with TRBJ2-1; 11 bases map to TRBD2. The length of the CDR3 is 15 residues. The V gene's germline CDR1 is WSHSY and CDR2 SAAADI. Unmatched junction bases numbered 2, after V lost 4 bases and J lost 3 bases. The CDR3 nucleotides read TGCGCCAGCAGTGCACTAGCGGGGGACTACAATGAGCAGTTCTTC. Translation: CASSALAGDYNEQFF.

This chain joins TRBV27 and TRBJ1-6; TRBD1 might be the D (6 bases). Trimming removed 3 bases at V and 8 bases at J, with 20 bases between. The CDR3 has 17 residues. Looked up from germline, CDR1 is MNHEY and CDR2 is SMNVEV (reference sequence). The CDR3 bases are TGTGCCAGCAGTTTTAGGGCCGGGGGCCCAACGGATTCACCCCTCCACTTT. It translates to CASSFRAGGPTDSPLHF.

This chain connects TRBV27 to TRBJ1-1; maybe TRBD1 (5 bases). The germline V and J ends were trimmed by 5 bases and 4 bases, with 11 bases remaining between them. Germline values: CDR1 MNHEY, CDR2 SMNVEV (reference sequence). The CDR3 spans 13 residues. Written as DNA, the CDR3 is TGTGCCAGCAGTCCCGGGGGTCTCACTGAAGCTTTCTTT. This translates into CASSPGGLTEAFF.

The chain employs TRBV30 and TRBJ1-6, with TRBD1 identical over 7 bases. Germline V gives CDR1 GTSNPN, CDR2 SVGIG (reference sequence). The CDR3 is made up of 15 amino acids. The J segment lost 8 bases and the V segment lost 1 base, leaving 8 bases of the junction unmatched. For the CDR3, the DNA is TGTGCCTGGAGTGCGCCGACAGGGTGGTATTCACCCCTCCACTTT. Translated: CAWSAPTGWYSPLHF. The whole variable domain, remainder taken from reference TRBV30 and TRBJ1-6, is SQTIHQWPATLVQPVGSPLSLECTVEGTSNPNLYWYRQAAGRGLQLLFYSVGIGQISSEVPQNLSASRPQDRQFILSSKKLLLSDSGFYLCAWSAPTGWYSPLHFGNGTRLTVT.

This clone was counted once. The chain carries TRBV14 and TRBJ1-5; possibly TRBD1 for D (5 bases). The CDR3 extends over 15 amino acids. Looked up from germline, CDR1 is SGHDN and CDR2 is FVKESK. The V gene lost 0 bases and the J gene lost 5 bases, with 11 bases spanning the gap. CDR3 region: CASSQEAGWDQPQHF. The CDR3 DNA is TGTGCCAGCAGCCAAGAGGCAGGGTGGGATCAGCCCCAGCATTTT.

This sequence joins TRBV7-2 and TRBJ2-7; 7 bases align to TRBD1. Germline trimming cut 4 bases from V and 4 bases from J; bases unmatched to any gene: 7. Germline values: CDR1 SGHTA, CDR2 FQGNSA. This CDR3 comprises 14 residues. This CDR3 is CASSSGTARYEQYF. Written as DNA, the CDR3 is TGTGCCAGCAGCTCCGGGACAGCCCGATACGAGCAGTACTTC.

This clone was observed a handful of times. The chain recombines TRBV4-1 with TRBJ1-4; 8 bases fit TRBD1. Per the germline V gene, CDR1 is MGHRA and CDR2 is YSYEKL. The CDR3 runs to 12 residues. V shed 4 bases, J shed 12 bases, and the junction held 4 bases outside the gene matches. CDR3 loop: CASSRYRGELFF. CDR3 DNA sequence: TGCGCCAGCAGCCGCTACAGGGGGGAACTGTTTTTT.

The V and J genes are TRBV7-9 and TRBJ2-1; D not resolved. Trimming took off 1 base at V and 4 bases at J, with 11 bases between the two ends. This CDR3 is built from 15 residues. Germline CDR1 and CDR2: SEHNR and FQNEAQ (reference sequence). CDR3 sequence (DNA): TGTGCCAGCAGCTTAGAGGGCGGAGCTTACAATGAGCAGTTCTTC. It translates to CASSLEGGAYNEQFF.

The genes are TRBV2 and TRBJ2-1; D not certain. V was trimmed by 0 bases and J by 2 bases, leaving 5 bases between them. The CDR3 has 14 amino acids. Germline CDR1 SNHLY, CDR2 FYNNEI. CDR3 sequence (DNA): TGTGCCAGCAGTGAAGCTACTACCTACAATGAGCAGTTCTTC. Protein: CASSEATTYNEQFF.

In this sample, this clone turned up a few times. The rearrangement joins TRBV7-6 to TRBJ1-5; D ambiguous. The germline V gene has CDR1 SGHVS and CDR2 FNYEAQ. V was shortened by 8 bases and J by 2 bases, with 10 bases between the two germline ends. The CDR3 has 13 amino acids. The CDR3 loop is CASEGEGNQPQHF. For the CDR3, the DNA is TGTGCCAGCGAGGGCGAGGGCAATCAGCCCCAGCATTTT.

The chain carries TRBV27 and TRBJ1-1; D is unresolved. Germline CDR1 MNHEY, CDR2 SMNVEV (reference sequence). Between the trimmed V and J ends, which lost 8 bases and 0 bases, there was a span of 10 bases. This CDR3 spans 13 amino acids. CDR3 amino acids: CASGPSVNTEAFF. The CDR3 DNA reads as TGTGCCAGCGGCCCTTCGGTGAACACTGAAGCTTTCTTT.

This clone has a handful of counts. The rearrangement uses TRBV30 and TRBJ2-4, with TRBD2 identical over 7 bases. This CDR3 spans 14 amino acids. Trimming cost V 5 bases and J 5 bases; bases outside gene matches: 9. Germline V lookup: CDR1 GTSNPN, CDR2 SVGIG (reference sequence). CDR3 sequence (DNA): TGTGCCTGGGGGACTACCCCGGGTGAAAACATTCAGTACTTC. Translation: CAWGTTPGENIQYF.

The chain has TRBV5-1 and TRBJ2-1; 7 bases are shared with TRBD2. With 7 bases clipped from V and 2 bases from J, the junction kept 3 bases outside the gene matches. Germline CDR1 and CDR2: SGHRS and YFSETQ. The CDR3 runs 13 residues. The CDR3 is CASSAGAYNEQFF. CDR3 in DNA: TGCGCCAGCTCGGCGGGGGCCTACAATGAGCAGTTCTTC.

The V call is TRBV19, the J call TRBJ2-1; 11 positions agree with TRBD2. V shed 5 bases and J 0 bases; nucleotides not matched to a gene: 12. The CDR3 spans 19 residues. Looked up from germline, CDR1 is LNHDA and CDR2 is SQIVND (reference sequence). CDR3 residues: CASSYGRLAGPGSYNEQFF. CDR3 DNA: TGTGCCAGTAGTTACGGTCGACTAGCGGGGCCCGGCTCCTACAATGAGCAGTTCTTC. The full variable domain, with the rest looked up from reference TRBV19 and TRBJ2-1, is DGGITQSPKYLFRKEGQNVTLSCEQNLNHDAMYWYRQDPGQGLRLIYYSQIVNDFQKGDIAEGYSVSREKKESFPLTVTSAQKNPTAFYLCASSYGRLAGPGSYNEQFFGPGTRLTVL.

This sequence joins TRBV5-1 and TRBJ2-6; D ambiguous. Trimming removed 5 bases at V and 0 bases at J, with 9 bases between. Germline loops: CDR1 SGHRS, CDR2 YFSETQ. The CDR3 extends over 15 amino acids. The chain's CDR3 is CASREVNSGANVLTF. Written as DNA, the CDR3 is TGCGCCAGCAGGGAAGTAAACTCTGGGGCCAACGTCCTGACTTTC.

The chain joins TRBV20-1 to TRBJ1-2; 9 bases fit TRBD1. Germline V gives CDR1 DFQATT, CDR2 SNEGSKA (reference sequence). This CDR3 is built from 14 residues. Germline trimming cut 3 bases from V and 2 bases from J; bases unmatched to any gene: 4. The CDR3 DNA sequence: TGCAGTGCTAGTATCGGGACAGGGAACTATGGCTACACCTTC. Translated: CSASIGTGNYGYTF.

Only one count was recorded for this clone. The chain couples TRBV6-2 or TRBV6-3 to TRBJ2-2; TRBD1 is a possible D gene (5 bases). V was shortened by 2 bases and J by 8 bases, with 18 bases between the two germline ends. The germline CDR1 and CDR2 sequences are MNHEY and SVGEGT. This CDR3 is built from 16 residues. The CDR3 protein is CASSYTLGAAEGELFF. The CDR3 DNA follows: TGTGCCAGCAGTTACACTCTAGGGGCCGCCGAGGGGGAGCTGTTTTTT.

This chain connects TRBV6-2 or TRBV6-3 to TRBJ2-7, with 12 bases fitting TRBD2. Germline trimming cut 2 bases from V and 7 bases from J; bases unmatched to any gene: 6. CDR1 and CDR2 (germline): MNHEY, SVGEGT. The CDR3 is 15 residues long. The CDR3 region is CASSYNRLAGVEQYF. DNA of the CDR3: TGTGCCAGCAGTTACAACCGACTAGCGGGAGTTGAGCAGTACTTC.

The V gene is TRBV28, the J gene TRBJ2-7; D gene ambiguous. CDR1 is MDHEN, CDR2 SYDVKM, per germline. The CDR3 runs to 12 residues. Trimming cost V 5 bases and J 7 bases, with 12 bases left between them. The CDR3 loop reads CASSQALWEQYF. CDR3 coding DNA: TGTGCCAGCAGTCAGGCATTATGGGAGCAGTACTTC.